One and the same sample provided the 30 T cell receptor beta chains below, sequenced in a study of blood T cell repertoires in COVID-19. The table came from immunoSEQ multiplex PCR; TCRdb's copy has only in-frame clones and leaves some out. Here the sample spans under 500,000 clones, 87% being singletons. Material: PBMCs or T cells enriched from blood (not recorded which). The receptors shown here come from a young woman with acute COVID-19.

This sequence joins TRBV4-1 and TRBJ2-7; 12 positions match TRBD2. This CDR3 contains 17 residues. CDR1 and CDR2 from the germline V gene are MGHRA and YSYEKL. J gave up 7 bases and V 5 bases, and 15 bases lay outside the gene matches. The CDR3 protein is CASSVGGLAGGPREQYF. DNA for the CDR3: TGCGCCAGCAGCGTCGGGGGGCTAGCGGGAGGGCCTCGAGAGCAGTACTTC.

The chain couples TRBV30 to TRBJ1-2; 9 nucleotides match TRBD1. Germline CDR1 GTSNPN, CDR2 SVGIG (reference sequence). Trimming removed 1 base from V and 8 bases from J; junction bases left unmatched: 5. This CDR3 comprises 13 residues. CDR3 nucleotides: TGTGCCTGGAGTGCCTGGACAGGGGTAGGCTACACCTTC. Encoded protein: CAWSAWTGVGYTF.

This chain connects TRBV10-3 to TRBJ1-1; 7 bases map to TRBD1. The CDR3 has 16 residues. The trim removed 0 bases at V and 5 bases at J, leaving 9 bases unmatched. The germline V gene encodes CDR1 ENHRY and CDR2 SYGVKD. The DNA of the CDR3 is TGTGCCATCAGTGAGTCCCTGACAGGGAGAGGGACTGAAGCTTTCTTT. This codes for CAISESLTGRGTEAFF.

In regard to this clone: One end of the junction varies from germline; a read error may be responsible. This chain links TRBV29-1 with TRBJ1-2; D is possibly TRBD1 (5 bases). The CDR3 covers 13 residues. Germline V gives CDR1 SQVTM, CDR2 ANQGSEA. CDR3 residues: CSVGRGTPYRYTF. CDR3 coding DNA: TGCAGCGTTGGAAGGGGCACTCCCTATCGCTACACCTTC.

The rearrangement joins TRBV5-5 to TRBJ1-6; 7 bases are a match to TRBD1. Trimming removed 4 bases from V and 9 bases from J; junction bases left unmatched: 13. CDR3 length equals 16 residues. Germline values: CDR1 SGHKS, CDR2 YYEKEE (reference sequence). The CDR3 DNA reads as TGTGCCAGCAGCGACCGCAGACAGGGAGAGGTTTCACCCCTCCACTTT. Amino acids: CASSDRRQGEVSPLHF.

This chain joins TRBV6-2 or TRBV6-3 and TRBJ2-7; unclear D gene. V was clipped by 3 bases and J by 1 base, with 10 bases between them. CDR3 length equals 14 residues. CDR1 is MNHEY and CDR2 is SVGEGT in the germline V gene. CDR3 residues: CASSYEELSYEQYF. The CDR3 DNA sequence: TGTGCCAGCAGTTATGAAGAGTTATCCTACGAGCAGTACTTC.

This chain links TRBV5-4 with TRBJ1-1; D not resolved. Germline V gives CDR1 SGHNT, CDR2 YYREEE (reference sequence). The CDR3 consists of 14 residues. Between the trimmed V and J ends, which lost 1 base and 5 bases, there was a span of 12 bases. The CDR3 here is CASSLSMVGTEAFF. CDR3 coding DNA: TGTGCCAGCAGCTTGAGTATGGTCGGGACTGAAGCTTTCTTT.

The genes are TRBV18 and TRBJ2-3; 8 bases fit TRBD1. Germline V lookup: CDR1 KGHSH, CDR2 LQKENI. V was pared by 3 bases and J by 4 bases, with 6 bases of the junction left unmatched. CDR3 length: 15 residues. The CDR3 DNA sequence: TGTGCCAGCTCACCCGGACAGGGTAGCGCAGATACGCAGTATTTT. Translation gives CASSPGQGSADTQYF.

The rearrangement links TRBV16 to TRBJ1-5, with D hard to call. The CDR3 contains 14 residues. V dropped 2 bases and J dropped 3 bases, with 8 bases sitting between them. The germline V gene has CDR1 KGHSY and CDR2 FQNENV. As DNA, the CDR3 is TGTGCCAGCAGCCAAGAGGGAAACAATCAGCCCCAGCATTTT. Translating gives CASSQEGNNQPQHF.

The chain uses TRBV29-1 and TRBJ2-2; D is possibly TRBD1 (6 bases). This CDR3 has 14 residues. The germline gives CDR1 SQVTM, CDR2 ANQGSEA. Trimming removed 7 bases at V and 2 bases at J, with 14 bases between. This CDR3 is CSAPRQENTGELFF. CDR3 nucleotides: TGCAGCGCCCCTCGACAGGAAAACACCGGGGAGCTGTTTTTT.

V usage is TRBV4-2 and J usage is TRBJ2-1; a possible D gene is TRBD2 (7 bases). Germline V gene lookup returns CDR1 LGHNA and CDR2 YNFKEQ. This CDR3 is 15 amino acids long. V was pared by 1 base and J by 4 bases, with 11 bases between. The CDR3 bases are TGTGCCAGCAGCCAAGGGAGGGGGGGATACAATGAGCAGTTCTTC. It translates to CASSQGRGGYNEQFF.

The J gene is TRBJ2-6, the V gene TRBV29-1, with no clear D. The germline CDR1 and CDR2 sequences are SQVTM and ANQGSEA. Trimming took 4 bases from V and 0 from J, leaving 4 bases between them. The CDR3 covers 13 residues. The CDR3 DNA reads TGCAGCGTTGTGGCCTCTGGGGCCAACGTCCTGACTTTC. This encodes CSVVASGANVLTF.

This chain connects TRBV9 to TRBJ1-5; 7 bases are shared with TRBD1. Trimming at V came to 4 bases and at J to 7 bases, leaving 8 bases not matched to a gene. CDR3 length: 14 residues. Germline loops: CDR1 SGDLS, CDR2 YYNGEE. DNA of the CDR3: TGTGCCAGCAGCCCACAGGGGCTCGAGCAGCCCCAGCATTTT. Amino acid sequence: CASSPQGLEQPQHF.

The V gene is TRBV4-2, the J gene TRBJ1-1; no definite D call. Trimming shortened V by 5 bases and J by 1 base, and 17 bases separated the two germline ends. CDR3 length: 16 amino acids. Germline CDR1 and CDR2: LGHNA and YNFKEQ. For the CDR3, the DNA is TGTGCCAGCAGCTCGACGGCGCACCGAGGGAACACTGAAGCTTTCTTT. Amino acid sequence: CASSSTAHRGNTEAFF.

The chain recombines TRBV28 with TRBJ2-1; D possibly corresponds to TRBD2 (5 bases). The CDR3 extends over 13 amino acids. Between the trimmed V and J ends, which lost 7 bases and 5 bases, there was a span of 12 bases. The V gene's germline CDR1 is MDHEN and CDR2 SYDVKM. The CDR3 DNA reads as TGTGCCAGCACCCCACCGGGGAACAATGAGCAGTTCTTC. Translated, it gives CASTPPGNNEQFF.

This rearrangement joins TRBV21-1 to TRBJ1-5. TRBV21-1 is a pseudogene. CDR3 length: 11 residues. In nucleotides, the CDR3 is TGTGCCAGCAGCAACCGTAAGCCCCAGCATTTT. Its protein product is CASSNRKPQHF.

The CDR3 DNA reads as TGCGCCAGCAGCTTGGACAGGGGGAATATTATGAACACTGAAGCTTTCTTT. Residues: CASSLDRGNIMNTEAFF. The rearrangement links TRBV5-1 to TRBJ1-1; 8 bases map to TRBD1. Germline V gene data show CDR1 as SGHRS and CDR2 as YFSETQ. CDR3 length: 17 amino acids. V was pared by 0 bases and J by 0 bases, with 7 bases of the junction left unmatched. Supplemented by reference TRBV5-1 and TRBJ1-1, the full variable domain reads KAGVTQTPRYLIKTRGQQVTLSCSPISGHRSVSWYQQTPGQGLQFLFEYFSETQRNKGNFPGRFSGRQFSNSRSEMNVSTLELGDSALYLCASSLDRGNIMNTEAFFGQGTRLTVV.

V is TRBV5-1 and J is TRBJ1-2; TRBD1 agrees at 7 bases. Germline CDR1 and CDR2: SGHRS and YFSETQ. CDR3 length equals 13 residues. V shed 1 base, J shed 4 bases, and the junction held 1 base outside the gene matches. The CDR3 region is CASSLSGGYGYTF. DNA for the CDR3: TGCGCCAGCAGCTTGTCAGGGGGCTATGGCTACACCTTC.

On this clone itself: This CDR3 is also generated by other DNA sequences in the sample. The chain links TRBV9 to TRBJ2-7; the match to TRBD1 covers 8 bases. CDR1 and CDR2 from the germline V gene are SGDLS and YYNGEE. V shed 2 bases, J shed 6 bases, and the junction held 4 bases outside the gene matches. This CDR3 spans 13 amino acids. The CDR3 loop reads CASSVGTGGEQYF. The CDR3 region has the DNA TGTGCCAGCAGCGTGGGGACAGGAGGCGAGCAGTACTTC. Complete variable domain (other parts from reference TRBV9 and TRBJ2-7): DSGVTQTPKHLITATGQRVTLRCSPRSGDLSVYWYQQSLDQGLQFLIQYYNGEERAKGNILERFSAQQFPDLHSELNLSSLELGDSALYFCASSVGTGGEQYFGPGTRLTVT.

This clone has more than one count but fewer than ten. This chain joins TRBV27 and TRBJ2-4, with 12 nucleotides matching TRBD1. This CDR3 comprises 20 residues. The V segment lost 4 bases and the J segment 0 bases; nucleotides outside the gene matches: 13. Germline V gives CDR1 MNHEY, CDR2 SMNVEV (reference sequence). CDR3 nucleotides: TGTGCCAGCAGTTCAATAACCGGGACAGGGGGCCCTCTAGCCAAAAACATTCAGTACTTC. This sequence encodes CASSSITGTGGPLAKNIQYF.

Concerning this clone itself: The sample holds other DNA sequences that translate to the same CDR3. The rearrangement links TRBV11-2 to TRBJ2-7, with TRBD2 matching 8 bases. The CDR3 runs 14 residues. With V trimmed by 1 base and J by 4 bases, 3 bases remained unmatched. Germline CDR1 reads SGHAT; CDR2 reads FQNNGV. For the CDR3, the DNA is TGTGCCAGCAGCTTAGCGGGGGGGGATTACGAGCAGTACTTC. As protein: CASSLAGGDYEQYF.

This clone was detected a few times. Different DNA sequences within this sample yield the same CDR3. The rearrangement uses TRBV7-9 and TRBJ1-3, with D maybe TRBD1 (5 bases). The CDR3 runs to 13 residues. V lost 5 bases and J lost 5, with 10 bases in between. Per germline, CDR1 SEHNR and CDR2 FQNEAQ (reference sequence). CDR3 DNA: TGTGCCAGCAGCGCAGACAGAAGAAACACCATATATTTT. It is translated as CASSADRRNTIYF.

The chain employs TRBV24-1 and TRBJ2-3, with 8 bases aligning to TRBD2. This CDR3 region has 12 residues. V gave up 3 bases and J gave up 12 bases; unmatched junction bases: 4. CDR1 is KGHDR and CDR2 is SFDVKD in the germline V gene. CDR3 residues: CATSDAAGGQYF. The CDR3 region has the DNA TGTGCCACCAGTGATGCCGCGGGGGGACAGTATTTT.

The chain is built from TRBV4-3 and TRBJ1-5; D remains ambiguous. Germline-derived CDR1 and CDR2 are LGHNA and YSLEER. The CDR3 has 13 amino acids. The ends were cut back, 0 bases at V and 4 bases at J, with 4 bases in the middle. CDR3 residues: CASSQDMNQPQHF. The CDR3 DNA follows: TGCGCCAGCAGCCAAGATATGAATCAGCCCCAGCATTTT.

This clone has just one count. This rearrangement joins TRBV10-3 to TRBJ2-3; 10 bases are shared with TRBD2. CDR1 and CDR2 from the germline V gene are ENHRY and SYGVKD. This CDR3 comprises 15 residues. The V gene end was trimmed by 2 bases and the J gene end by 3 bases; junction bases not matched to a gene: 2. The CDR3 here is CAISEGSGRTDTQYF. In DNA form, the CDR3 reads TGTGCCATCAGTGAGGGTAGCGGGAGGACAGATACGCAGTATTTT.

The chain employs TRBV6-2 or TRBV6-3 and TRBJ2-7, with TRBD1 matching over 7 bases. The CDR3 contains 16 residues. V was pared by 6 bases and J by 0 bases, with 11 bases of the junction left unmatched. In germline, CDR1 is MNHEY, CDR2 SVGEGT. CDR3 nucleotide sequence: TGTGCCAGCAGCAGCTTGGGACAGCCAACCTCCTACGAGCAGTACTTC. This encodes CASSSLGQPTSYEQYF.

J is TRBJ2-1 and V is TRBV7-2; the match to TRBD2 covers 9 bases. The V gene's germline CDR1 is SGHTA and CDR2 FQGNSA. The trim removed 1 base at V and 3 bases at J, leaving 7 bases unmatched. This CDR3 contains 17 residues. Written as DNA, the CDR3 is TGTGCCAGCAGCTTAGAAATCCCGACTAGCGGCTACAATGAGCAGTTCTTC. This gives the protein CASSLEIPTSGYNEQFF.

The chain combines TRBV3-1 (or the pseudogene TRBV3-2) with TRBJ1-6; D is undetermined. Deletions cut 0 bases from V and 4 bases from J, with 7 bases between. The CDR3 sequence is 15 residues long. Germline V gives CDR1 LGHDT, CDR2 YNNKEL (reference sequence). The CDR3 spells CASSQERLYNSPLHF. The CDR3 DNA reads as TGTGCCAGCAGCCAAGAAAGACTTTATAATTCACCCCTCCACTTT.

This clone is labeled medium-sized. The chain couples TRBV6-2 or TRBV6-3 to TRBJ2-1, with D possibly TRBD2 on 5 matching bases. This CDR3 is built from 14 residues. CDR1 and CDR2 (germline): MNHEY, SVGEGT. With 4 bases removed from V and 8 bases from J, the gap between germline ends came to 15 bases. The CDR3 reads CASSLEAPRDEQFF. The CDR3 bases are TGTGCCAGCAGTTTGGAGGCCCCAAGGGATGAGCAGTTCTTC.

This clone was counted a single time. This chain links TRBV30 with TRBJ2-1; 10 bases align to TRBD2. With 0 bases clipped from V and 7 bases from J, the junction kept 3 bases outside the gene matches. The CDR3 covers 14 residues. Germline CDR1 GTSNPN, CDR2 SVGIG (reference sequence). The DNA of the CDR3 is TGTGCCTGGAGTGTTTTAGCGGGAGGAAATGAGCAGTTCTTC. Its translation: CAWSVLAGGNEQFF. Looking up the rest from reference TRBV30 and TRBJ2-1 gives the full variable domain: SQTIHQWPATLVQPVGSPLSLECTVEGTSNPNLYWYRQAAGRGLQLLFYSVGIGQISSEVPQNLSASRPQDRQFILSSKKLLLSDSGFYLCAWSVLAGGNEQFFGPGTRLTVL.